The TCR beta chain described here comes from a study of identical twins. Study outcomes and limitations: Partly confounded zero-insertion analyses could result from invariant MAIT and iNKT cells.

Carrying unique molecular identifiers, the cDNA also gained a universal primer site through template switching. MiXCR was run by TCRdb on the 5' RACE reads, yielding one entry per CDR3 protein. This sample has 500,000 or so distinct CDR3 sequences, with approximately 15% found just once. V gave up 8 bases and J gave up 2 bases, with 10 bases separating them. CDR3 size: 12 residues. Germline values: CDR1 MDHEN, CDR2 SYDVKM. Notes on this clonotype: Its antigen is not known.

These same records also appear under a second study, on yellow fever vaccine responses in identical twins.

The material sequenced was CD4+ T cells sorted from blood. This clonotype was obtained from a woman between 18 and 29 years old in good health. V and J are TRBV28 and TRBJ2-7, with TRBD2 as a possible D gene (6 bases). The CDR3 here is CASGGDPYEQYF. CDR3 nucleotide sequence: TGTGCCAGCGGAGGGGATCCCTACGAGCAGTACTTC.